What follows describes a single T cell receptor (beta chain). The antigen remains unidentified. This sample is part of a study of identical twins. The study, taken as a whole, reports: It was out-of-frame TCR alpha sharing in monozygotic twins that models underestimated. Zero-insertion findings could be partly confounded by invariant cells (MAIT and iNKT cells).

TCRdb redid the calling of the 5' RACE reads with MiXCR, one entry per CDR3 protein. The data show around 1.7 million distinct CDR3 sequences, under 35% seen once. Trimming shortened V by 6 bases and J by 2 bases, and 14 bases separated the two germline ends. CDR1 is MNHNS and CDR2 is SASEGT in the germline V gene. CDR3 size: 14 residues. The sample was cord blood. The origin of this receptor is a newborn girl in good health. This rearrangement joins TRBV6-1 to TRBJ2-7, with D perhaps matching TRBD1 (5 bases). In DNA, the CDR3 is TGTGCCAGCAGCCGTTCACAGGAAACCTACGAGCAGTACTTC. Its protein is CASSRSQETYEQYF.